The 8 T cell receptor beta chains listed next were all sequenced from one sample in a study of T cells after yellow fever vaccination. TCRdb re-called the 5' RACE reads with MiXCR, one entry per CDR3 protein. The repertoire holds nearly 350,000 distinct CDR3 sequences, with 7% to 9% as singletons. The source material was PBMCs, sampled about 49 days after the first yellow fever vaccination. The receptors derive from a man aged 18 to 29 who received the YFV17D yellow fever vaccine.

The rearrangement links TRBV12-3 or TRBV12-4 to TRBJ2-1; TRBD2 matches at 11 bases. V gave up 4 bases and J gave up 7 bases; unmatched junction bases: 9. This CDR3 contains 16 residues. DNA for the CDR3: TGTGCCAGCAGTTCTTTACTAGCGGGGGTGATGAATGAGCAGTTCTTC. As protein: CASSSLLAGVMNEQFF.

J is TRBJ1-5 and V is TRBV28; D gene uncertain. The germline V gene encodes CDR1 MDHEN and CDR2 SYDVKM. V was trimmed by 3 bases and J by 1 base, leaving 10 bases between them. The CDR3 is 15 amino acids. CDR3 nucleotides: TGTGCCAGCAGTTTTCGGTGGTCGAGCAATCAGCCCCAGCATTTT. Protein product: CASSFRWSSNQPQHF.

The genes are TRBV4-1 and TRBJ2-3, with D possibly called TRBD1 or TRBD2 (5 bases each). The V and J ends lost 5 bases and 4 bases respectively, with 25 bases between them. The length of the CDR3 is 18 residues. Germline V gene sequence: CDR1 MGHRA, CDR2 YSYEKL. As DNA, the CDR3 is TGCGCCAGCAGCGACTTGAACCTAATCCCGGGGACGGCAGATACGCAGTATTTT. Amino acids: CASSDLNLIPGTADTQYF.

This clonotype appeared a few times. The chain employs TRBV12-3 or TRBV12-4 and TRBJ1-1; no clear D gene. The CDR3 covers 14 residues. V was clipped by 3 bases and J by 0 bases, with 8 bases between them. For the CDR3, the DNA is TGTGCCAGCAGTTTGGTCAGTTTGAACACTGAAGCTTTCTTT. The encoded protein is CASSLVSLNTEAFF.

This clonotype was observed a few times. V and J are TRBV12-3 or TRBV12-4 and TRBJ2-3; no clear D. The CDR3 length is 14 residues. Between the trimmed V and J ends, which lost 5 bases and 5 bases, there was a span of 14 bases. CDR3 residues: CASSTLQGRDTQYF. CDR3 in DNA: TGTGCCAGCAGTACCCTACAAGGAAGAGATACGCAGTATTTT.

The chain joins TRBV5-4 to TRBJ2-5; 8 bases map to TRBD1. V shed 1 base, J shed 4 bases, and the junction held 6 bases outside the gene matches. This CDR3 has 15 residues. Germline V gene sequence: CDR1 SGHNT, CDR2 YYREEE (reference sequence). The CDR3 coding sequence is TGTGCCAGCAGCTTGACGGTAGGACAGGGAGAGACCCAGTACTTC. This encodes CASSLTVGQGETQYF.

This clonotype came up a few times. The gene calls are TRBV5-1 and TRBJ2-2; D might be TRBD1 (5 bases). The V end was cut by 6 bases, the J end by 6 bases, with 12 bases between. Germline lookup yields CDR1 SGHRS and CDR2 YFSETQ. The CDR3 covers 13 residues. In DNA, the CDR3 is TGCGCCAGCACGTTGCTAGGGGCCGGGGAGCTGTTTTTT. Translated, it gives CASTLLGAGELFF.

V usage is TRBV5-1 and J usage is TRBJ2-7; a weak D match, TRBD1 (6 bases). This CDR3 spans 15 amino acids. V was trimmed by 1 base and J by 1 base, leaving 12 bases between them. Germline V CDR1 and CDR2: SGHRS, YFSETQ. The CDR3 coding sequence is TGCGCCAGCAGCTTGAAGCTGGGGGCGTCCTACGAGCAGTACGTC. Encoded protein: CASSLKLGASYEQYV.